This TCR beta chain came from a study of T cells in Graves' hyperthyroidism and ophthalmopathy. This clonotype was recorded many times. The investigators amplified TCR beta CDR3 regions from RNA transcripts. When the TCR CDR3 underwent first-round RT-PCR, the HTBI primer set was used. Via MiXCR, TCRdb re-called the multiplex PCR reads, giving one row per CDR3 protein. The table includes hundreds of thousands of distinct CDR3 sequences, less than 20% detected once. Trimming took off 5 bases at V and 6 bases at J, with 17 bases between the two ends. Germline V gene sequence: CDR1 MDHEN, CDR2 SYDVKM. This CDR3 contains 15 residues.

The sequence derives from a woman aged 18-35 years with Graves' ophthalmopathy. The chain has TRBV28 and TRBJ2-1, with a weak D call TRBD2 (7 bases). Material for sequencing was blood. CDR3 loop: CASSLGGAGVNEQFF. CDR3 sequence (DNA): TGTGCCAGCAGTCTTGGGGGGGCGGGAGTCAATGAGCAGTTCTTC. Filled out from reference TRBV28 and TRBJ2-1, the complete variable domain reads DVKVTQSSRYLVKRTGEKVFLECVQDMDHENMFWYRQDPGLGLRLIYFSYDVKMKEKGDIPEGYSVSREKKERFSLILESASTNQTSMYLCASSLGGAGVNEQFFGPGTRLTVL.